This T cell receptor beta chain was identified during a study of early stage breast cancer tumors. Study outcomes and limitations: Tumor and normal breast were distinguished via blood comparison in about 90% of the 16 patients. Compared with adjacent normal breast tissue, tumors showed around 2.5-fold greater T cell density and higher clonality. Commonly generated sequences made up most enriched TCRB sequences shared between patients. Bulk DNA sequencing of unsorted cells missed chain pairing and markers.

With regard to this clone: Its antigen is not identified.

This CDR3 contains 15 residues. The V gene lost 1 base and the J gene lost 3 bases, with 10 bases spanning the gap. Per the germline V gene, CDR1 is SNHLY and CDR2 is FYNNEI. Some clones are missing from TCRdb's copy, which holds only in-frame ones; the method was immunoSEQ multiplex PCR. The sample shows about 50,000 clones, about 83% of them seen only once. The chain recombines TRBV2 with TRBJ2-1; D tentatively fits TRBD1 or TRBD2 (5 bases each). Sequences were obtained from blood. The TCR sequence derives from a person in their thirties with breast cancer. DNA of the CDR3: TGTGCCAGCAGTGAAGTTGGGGGTAACTACAATGAGCAGTTCTTC. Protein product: CASSEVGGNYNEQFF.